Presented here are 14 T cell receptor beta chains from one specimen sequenced in a study of blood T cells in healthy people across ages. For the second PCR, which ran for roughly 6 to 12 cycles, a sample-barcoded 5' primer and a J-beta primer mix were used. TCRdb re-called the 5' RACE reads through MiXCR, storing one row per CDR3 protein. The sample lists around 1,000,000 distinct CDR3 sequences, around 25% occurring once. The same sample was also used in a study of T cells of mothers and their children.

Sequenced input: blood. The receptor set was obtained from a girl aged 2 to 10 in good health.

This clonotype was found a few times. This chain uses TRBV4-2 with TRBJ2-7; D is uncertain. This CDR3 has 14 residues. Looked up from germline, CDR1 is LGHNA and CDR2 is YNFKEQ. Trimming cost V 1 base and J 5 bases, with 12 bases left between them. CDR3 sequence (DNA): TGTGCCAGCAGCCAAGTCAACGGAATCGACGAGCAGTACTTC. Translating it yields CASSQVNGIDEQYF.

The J gene is TRBJ1-1, the V gene TRBV5-1; 8 bases are shared with TRBD1. Per the germline V gene, CDR1 is SGHRS and CDR2 is YFSETQ. CDR3 length equals 14 residues. The J segment lost 6 bases and the V segment lost 0 bases, leaving 4 bases of the junction unmatched. CDR3 sequence: CASSLDRGDAEAFF. In DNA, the CDR3 is TGCGCCAGCAGCTTGGACAGGGGGGACGCTGAAGCTTTCTTT.

The chain recombines TRBV2 with TRBJ1-2; D uncertain. V was shortened by 6 bases and J by 4 bases, with 12 bases between the two germline ends. The CDR3 totals 13 residues. Germline-derived CDR1 and CDR2 are SNHLY and FYNNEI. The CDR3 here is CASRGSVFYGYTF. The CDR3 nucleotides read TGTGCCAGCAGGGGCTCCGTGTTCTATGGCTACACCTTC.

The chain employs TRBV6-5 and TRBJ2-5, with TRBD1 matching over 10 bases. Unmatched junction bases numbered 9, after V lost 5 bases and J lost 6 bases. From germline, CDR1 is MNHEY and CDR2 SVGAGI. This CDR3 has 15 amino acids. CDR3 loop: CASSPGTGDPKTQYF. CDR3 DNA: TGTGCCAGCAGTCCCGGGACAGGGGACCCCAAGACCCAGTACTTC.

This clonotype was recorded only once. The chain couples TRBV28 to TRBJ2-5, with 8 bases that match TRBD2. Losses at the gene ends were 8 bases for V and 11 bases for J; bases not matched to a gene: 22. This CDR3 comprises 16 residues. Germline V lookup: CDR1 MDHEN, CDR2 SYDVKM. The CDR3: CASRIGGATYWQEQYF. The CDR3 nucleotides read TGTGCCAGCCGAATCGGGGGGGCGACCTACTGGCAGGAGCAGTACTTC.

The V gene is TRBV29-1, the J gene TRBJ1-1; D remains unclear. CDR1 is SQVTM and CDR2 is ANQGSEA in the germline V gene. Trimming removed 0 bases at V and 10 bases at J, with 12 bases between. This CDR3 has 12 residues. The CDR3 reads CSVEDSGPAAFF. The CDR3, as DNA: TGCAGCGTTGAAGATTCAGGCCCGGCAGCTTTCTTT.

J is TRBJ2-5 and V is TRBV2; D is unresolved. TRBJ2-1 explains the end of the DNA better; the J call may be wrong. CDR1 and CDR2 from the germline V gene are SNHLY and FYNNEI. This CDR3 has 17 amino acids. The DNA of the CDR3 is TGTGCCAGCGAGGTAGGGTATTGGTCCGAAAACCTCAATGAGCAGTTCTTC. Protein: CASEVGYWSENLNEQFF.

This clonotype has more than one count but fewer than ten. V gene TRBV14 combines with J gene TRBJ1-2; D is undetermined. Trimming stripped 4 bases from V and 6 bases from J, with 21 bases between. The CDR3 consists of 16 residues. Germline CDR1 reads SGHDN; CDR2 reads FVKESK. The CDR3 DNA reads TGTGCCAGCAGCCCAGGCGATCGGTATATCTTTGATGGCTACACCTTC. Protein: CASSPGDRYIFDGYTF.

In the case of this clonotype: One end of the junction is discordant with germline, which a read error may explain. The chain joins TRBV7-2 to TRBJ2-1; weak D call: TRBD1 (6 bases). Per the germline V gene, CDR1 is SGHTA and CDR2 is FQGNSA. The CDR3 is made up of 19 amino acids. CDR3 sequence reads: CASSLGAQGTVVKYNERFF. The CDR3 coding sequence is TGTGCCAGCAGCTTAGGGGCACAGGGCACCGTTGTGAAATACAATGAGCGGTTCTTC.

The chain joins TRBV7-6 to TRBJ1-1; no reliable D call. The CDR3 runs to 13 residues. Germline CDR1 is SGHVS and CDR2 is FNYEAQ. V lost 3 bases, J lost 4 bases, and 9 bases lay in between. The CDR3 is CASSFRASTEAFF. DNA for the CDR3: TGTGCCAGCAGCTTCCGTGCGAGCACTGAAGCTTTCTTT. The entire variable domain, with the rest obtained from reference TRBV7-6 and TRBJ1-1, is as follows: GAGVSQSPRYKVTKRGQDVALRCDPISGHVSLYWYRQALGQGPEFLTYFNYEAQQDKSGLPNDRFSAERPEGSISTLTIQRTEQRDSAMYRCASSFRASTEAFFGQGTRLTVV.

This clonotype was found a few times. The rearrangement uses TRBV6-5 and TRBJ2-5; weak D call: TRBD2 (6 bases). TRBJ2-1 explains the end of the DNA better; the J call may be wrong. Germline CDR1 MNHEY, CDR2 SVGAGI. There are 13 residues in the CDR3. The CDR3 protein is CASGYNQGGEQFF. The CDR3 DNA sequence: TGTGCCAGCGGCTATAACCAGGGAGGAGAGCAGTTCTTC.

The chain uses TRBV6-5 and TRBJ2-1; TRBD2 aligns across 7 bases. The CDR3 is 12 amino acids. Germline V gene data show CDR1 as MNHEY and CDR2 as SVGAGI. J gave up 8 bases and V 6 bases, and 4 bases lay outside the gene matches. In nucleotides, the CDR3 is TGTGCCAGCAGCCGGACTAGGGATGAGCAGTTCTTC. This sequence encodes CASSRTRDEQFF.

This sequence joins TRBV29-1 and TRBJ2-1; D is undetermined. In germline, CDR1 is SQVTM, CDR2 ANQGSEA. V was cut by 5 bases and J by 5 bases, with 10 bases left in between. The CDR3 is 12 amino acids. The CDR3 DNA sequence: TGCAGCGTTAATGCGGCCCACAATGAGCAGTTCTTC. Its translation: CSVNAAHNEQFF.

Here the CDR3 reads CASSSRDGTYEQYF. DNA of the CDR3: TGTGCCAGCAGTAGTCGGGACGGTACCTACGAGCAGTACTTC. The chain has TRBV6-6 and TRBJ2-5; perhaps D is TRBD1 or TRBD2 (5 bases each). The J call may be faulty, since TRBJ2-7 better matches the DNA end. In germline, CDR1 is MNHNY, CDR2 SVGAGI (reference sequence). The CDR3 is 14 residues long.